This T cell receptor (beta chain) stems from a study of identical twins. Study conclusions and caveats: Monozygotic twins shared more out-of-frame TCR alpha than recombination models predicted. It was cross-sectional statistical analysis, not following the same donors, that the conclusions relied on.

Notes on this clonotype: What it recognizes is unknown.

Via MiXCR, TCRdb re-called the 5' RACE reads, giving one row per CDR3 protein. Here the sample spans some 570,000 distinct CDR3 sequences, around 20% being singletons. The same data also contributed to another study, on yellow fever vaccine responses in identical twins. That report notes: Reportedly, twins showed a vaccine T cell response that looked partly convergent and partly personalized.

The sequence came from a woman younger than 30 in good health. Sequencing was done on a sample of CD4+ T cells sorted from blood.

CDR3 in DNA: TGTGCCAGCAGGGCGACAGGGATTTTTGATGGCTACACCTTC. Its translation is CASRATGIFDGYTF. V and J are TRBV12-3 or TRBV12-4 and TRBJ1-2; 7 bases agree with TRBD1. The CDR3 extends over 14 amino acids. J was trimmed by 6 bases and V by 6 bases; bases with no gene match: 10.